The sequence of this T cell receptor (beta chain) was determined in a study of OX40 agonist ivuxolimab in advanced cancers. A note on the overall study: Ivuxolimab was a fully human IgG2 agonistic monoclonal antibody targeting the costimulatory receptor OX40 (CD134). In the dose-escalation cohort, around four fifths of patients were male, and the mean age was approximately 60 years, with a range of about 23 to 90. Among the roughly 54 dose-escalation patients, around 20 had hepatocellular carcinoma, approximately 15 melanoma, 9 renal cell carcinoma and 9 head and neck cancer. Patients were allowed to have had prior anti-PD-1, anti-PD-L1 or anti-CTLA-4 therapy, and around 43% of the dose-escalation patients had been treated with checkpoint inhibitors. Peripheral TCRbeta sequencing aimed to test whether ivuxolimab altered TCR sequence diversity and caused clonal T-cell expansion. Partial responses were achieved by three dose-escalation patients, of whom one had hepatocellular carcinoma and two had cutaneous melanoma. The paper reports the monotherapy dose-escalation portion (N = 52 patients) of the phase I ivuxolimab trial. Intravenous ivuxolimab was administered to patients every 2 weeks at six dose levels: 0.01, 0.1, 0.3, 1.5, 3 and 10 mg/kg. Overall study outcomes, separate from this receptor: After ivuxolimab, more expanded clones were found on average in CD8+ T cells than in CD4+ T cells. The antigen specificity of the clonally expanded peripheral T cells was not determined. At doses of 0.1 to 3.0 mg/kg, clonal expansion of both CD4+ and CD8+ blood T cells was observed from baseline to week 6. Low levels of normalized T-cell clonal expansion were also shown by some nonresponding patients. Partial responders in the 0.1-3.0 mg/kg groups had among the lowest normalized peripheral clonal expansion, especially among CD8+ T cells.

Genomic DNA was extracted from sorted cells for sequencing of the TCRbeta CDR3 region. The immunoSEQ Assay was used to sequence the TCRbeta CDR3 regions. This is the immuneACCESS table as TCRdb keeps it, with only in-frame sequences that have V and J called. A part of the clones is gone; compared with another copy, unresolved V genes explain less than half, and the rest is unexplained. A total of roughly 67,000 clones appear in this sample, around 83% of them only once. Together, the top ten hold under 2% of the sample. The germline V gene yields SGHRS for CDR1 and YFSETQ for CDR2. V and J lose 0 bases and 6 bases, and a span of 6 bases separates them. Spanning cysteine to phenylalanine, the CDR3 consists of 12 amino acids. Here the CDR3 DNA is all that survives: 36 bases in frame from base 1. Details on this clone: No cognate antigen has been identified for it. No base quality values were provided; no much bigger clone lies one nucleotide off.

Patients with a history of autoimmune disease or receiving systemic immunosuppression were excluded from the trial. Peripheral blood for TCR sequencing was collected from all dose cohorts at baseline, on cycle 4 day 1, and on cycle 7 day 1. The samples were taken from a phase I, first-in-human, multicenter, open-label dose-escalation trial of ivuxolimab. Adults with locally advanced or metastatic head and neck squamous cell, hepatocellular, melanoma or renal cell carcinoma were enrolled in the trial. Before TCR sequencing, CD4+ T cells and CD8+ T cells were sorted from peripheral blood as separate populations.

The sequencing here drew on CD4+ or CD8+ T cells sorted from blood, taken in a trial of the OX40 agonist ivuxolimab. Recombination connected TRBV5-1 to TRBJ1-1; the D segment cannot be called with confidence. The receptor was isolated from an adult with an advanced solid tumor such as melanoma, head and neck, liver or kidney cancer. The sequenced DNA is TGCGCCAGCAGCTTGGATAAAGCTGAAGCTTTCTTT. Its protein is CASSLDKAEAFF.